This T cell receptor (beta chain) was recovered during a study of blood T cell repertoires in COVID-19. The table came from immunoSEQ multiplex PCR; TCRdb's copy has only in-frame clones and leaves some out. The sample shows 120,000 to 150,000 clones, 70% to 90% of them seen only once. Germline V gives CDR1 SEHNR, CDR2 FQNEAQ (reference sequence). The CDR3 extends over 16 amino acids. Trimming took 2 bases from V and 1 from J, leaving 12 bases between them. The specimen sequenced was peripheral blood. The chain combines TRBV7-9 with TRBJ2-1, with D maybe TRBD2 (5 bases). This clonotype originated in a human donor with acute or convalescent COVID-19. The donor label of this sample is uncertain. In DNA, the CDR3 is TGTGCCAGCAGCTTAAGTCGAGGGAGTTCCTACAATGAGCAGTTCTTC. The encoded protein is CASSLSRGSSYNEQFF.